The clone carrying this T cell receptor (beta chain) was recorded many times. What it binds is not known. These data belong to a study of metastatic and nonmetastatic thyroid tumors. Study at large: The study looked at repertoires side by side in blood and in tumor or nodule tissue from malignant and benign thyroid patients.

Authors' methods: The authors used CDR3 differences across clinicopathological groups to build a distant-metastasis classifier for papillary thyroid cancer. TCRdb re-called the PCR reads with MiXCR. The V and J calls here are based on TCRdb, not the publication. The table includes 30,000 or so clones, 25% to 35% detected once. All patients were treatment-naive before thyroid surgery. Study-level findings and limits: According to reports, the diversity of TCR beta was significantly higher in malignant thyroid tumors than in benign nodules, and this held in both blood and tumor samples.

This TCR derives from a female donor with papillary thyroid cancer or a benign thyroid nodule (not recorded which). Some clones in this sample may be carry-over from other donors' samples. Sample: blood.

CDR3 residues: CASSQASGWVANTEAFF. CDR3 DNA sequence: TGCGCCAGCAGCCAAGCCTCAGGGTGGGTTGCGAACACTGAAGCTTTCTTT. The chain couples TRBV4-3 to TRBJ1-1; perhaps TRBD1 as D (5 bases). The CDR3 has 17 residues. CDR1 is LGHNA and CDR2 is YSLEER in the germline V gene. Trimming pared 1 base from V and 1 base from J, leaving 16 bases between.